The TCR beta chain described here comes from a study of T-cell reconstitution after alpha-beta-depleted transplantation in children. Germline-derived CDR1 and CDR2 are DFQATT and SNEGSKA (reference sequence). The CDR3 is 13 residues long. Trimming removed 4 bases at V and 3 bases at J, with 12 bases between. This clonotype was seen more than once but under ten times. Unique molecular identifiers were incorporated when the TCRbeta library was constructed. TCRdb analysed the PCR reads with MiXCR anew, one entry per CDR3 protein. The sample includes approximately 510,000 distinct CDR3 sequences, 15% to 20% seen only once; the top ten take roughly 3.3%.

The chain employs TRBV20-1 and TRBJ1-1, with D maybe TRBD1 (5 bases). The sample in question was PBMCs from the stem cell graft donor, obtained from the stem cell graft. The source of this sequence is a human donor who donated a stem cell graft to a child with acute lymphoblastic leukemia. The CDR3 DNA reads TGCAGTGCTAAAGGCAGGGCTGACACTGAAGCTTTCTTT. Translated, it gives CSAKGRADTEAFF.